Below are 8 T cell receptor beta chains sequenced from a single sample in a study of T cell responses to AZD1222 COVID-19 vaccine. This table comes from immunoSEQ multiplex PCR, and its TCRdb copy is limited to in-frame clones, with some not included. The table has about 97,000 clones, about 88% seen once; the top ten hold less than 3%. The material sequenced was peripheral blood, taken on day 0 of AZD1222 vaccination. Receptors were obtained from an adult in good health.

The chain couples TRBV5-1 to TRBJ2-6, with D perhaps TRBD2 (6 bases). CDR1 and CDR2 from the germline V gene are SGHRS and YFSETQ. V was trimmed by 4 bases and J by 1 base, leaving 6 bases between them. CDR3 size: 14 residues. DNA of the CDR3: TGCGCCAGCAGCCGGGGGTCTGGGGCCAACGTCCTGACTTTC. It is translated as CASSRGSGANVLTF.

This rearrangement joins TRBV7-8 to TRBJ2-1; 10 positions match TRBD1. This CDR3 contains 19 residues. Germline V CDR1 and CDR2: SGHVS, FQNEAQ. V lost 4 bases, J lost 4 bases, and 16 bases stayed unmatched. CDR3: CASSYPKLTGGYPYNEQFF. Here the CDR3 DNA reads TGTGCCAGCAGCTACCCCAAATTGACAGGGGGCTATCCTTACAATGAGCAGTTCTTC.

This chain links TRBV7-2 with TRBJ2-3; no clear D gene. The CDR3 is 12 amino acids. The germline gives CDR1 SGHTA, CDR2 FQGNSA. Trimming cost V 5 bases and J 7 bases, with 10 bases left between them. The CDR3 region has the DNA TGTGCCAGCAGCCTCCCTCCGAATACGCAGTATTTT. It yields the protein CASSLPPNTQYF.

This chain uses TRBV5-8 with TRBJ2-2; TRBD1 agrees at 9 bases. The CDR3 spans 15 residues. V lost 2 bases and J lost 3; bases outside the gene matches: 2. The germline gives CDR1 SGHTS, CDR2 YDEGEE. CDR3 residues: CASSFRDRDTGELFF. For the CDR3, the DNA is TGTGCCAGCAGCTTCCGGGACAGGGACACCGGGGAGCTGTTTTTT.

The V and J genes are TRBV7-3 and TRBJ2-3; D tentatively reads TRBD1 or TRBD2 (5 bases each). Germline CDR1 and CDR2: SGHTA and FQGTGA. The germline V and J ends were trimmed by 1 base and 6 bases, with 8 bases remaining between them. The length of the CDR3 is 13 residues. The CDR3 sequence: CASSLSRDDTQYF. CDR3 DNA: TGTGCCAGCAGCTTAAGCAGGGACGATACGCAGTATTTT.

This clone is a singleton in its sample. The rearrangement joins TRBV30 to TRBJ2-1; D not certain. V was trimmed by 4 bases and J by 12 bases, leaving 10 bases between them. The CDR3 runs to 10 residues. Germline loops: CDR1 GTSNPN, CDR2 SVGIG (reference sequence). In DNA form, the CDR3 reads TGTGCCTGGAACCCGGGTAGGCAGTTCTTC. Amino acids: CAWNPGRQFF.

The chain joins TRBV5-1 to TRBJ1-1; D remains ambiguous. The CDR3 totals 14 residues. Germline V gene sequence: CDR1 SGHRS, CDR2 YFSETQ. Trimming took 0 bases from V and 8 from J, leaving 14 bases between them. CDR3 DNA sequence: TGCGCCAGCAGCTTGGGGACGGGCGGGTCGGAAGCTTTCTTT. Translated: CASSLGTGGSEAFF.

The J gene is TRBJ1-2, the V gene TRBV30; D is uncertain. Trimming cost V 0 bases and J 3 bases, with 11 bases left between them. CDR1 is GTSNPN and CDR2 is SVGIG in the germline V gene (reference sequence). There are 14 residues in the CDR3. Written as DNA, the CDR3 is TGTGCCTGGAGTGTAAACAGAAGGGACTATGGCTACACCTTC. Its translation is CAWSVNRRDYGYTF.